What follows are 2 T cell receptor beta chains derived from one specimen sequenced in a study of cytomegalovirus exposure and HLA in healthy donors. Researchers ran the PCR with 60 Vbeta and 13 Jbeta primers. Profiling relied on immunoSEQ multiplex PCR, and the TCRdb table lists in-frame clones only, not all of them. The sample carries about 150,000 clones, roughly 77% recorded once. The source material was PBMCs. Receptors originate from a man younger than 35 in good health and CMV-seropositive.

The CDR3 protein is CASSLRGSDEQYF. The CDR3 region has the DNA TGTGCCAGCAGCTTGAGGGGGTCCGACGAGCAGTACTTC. The V call is TRBV5-5, the J call TRBJ2-7, with D perhaps TRBD1 (6 bases). Between the trimmed V and J ends, which lost 1 base and 5 bases, there was a span of 10 bases. Germline V lookup: CDR1 SGHKS, CDR2 YYEKEE (reference sequence). The CDR3 totals 13 residues.

This clone occurred a few times. This specimen includes other DNA sequences encoding the same CDR3. The V call is TRBV18, the J call TRBJ2-3; no firm D call. The length of the CDR3 is 14 residues. V lost 0 bases and J lost 1, with 5 bases in between. Germline V CDR1 and CDR2: KGHSH, LQKENI. CDR3 loop: CASSPPPGTDTQYF. As DNA, the CDR3 is TGTGCCAGCTCACCACCCCCGGGCACAGATACGCAGTATTTT.